This T cell receptor beta chain was retrieved from a study of identical twins. A universal primer site was incorporated via template switching, and the cDNA contained unique molecular identifiers. MiXCR was run by TCRdb on the 5' RACE reads, yielding one entry per CDR3 protein. The table lists some 1,600,000 distinct CDR3 sequences, less than 35% of them singletons, with approximately 0.25% in the top ten. Overall study findings and caveats: Researchers caution that invariant MAIT and iNKT cells could partly confound zero-insertion analyses.

V lost 4 bases and J 7 bases, leaving 20 bases between the germline ends. CDR3 size: 16 residues. This clonotype was detected many times. Its antigen remains unknown. The chain joins TRBV12-3 or TRBV12-4 to TRBJ2-1, with a weak D call TRBD2 (7 bases). The receptor's source is a newborn girl in good health. Sequencing was performed on cord blood. CDR3 sequence: CASSSPTSWGANEQFF. The CDR3 DNA is TGTGCCAGCAGTTCCCCGACTAGCTGGGGGGCGAATGAGCAGTTCTTC.